Here is one T cell receptor (beta chain) with its context. These data come from a study of blood T cell repertoires in COVID-19. As for the study in general: Whether acute or convalescent, the COVID-19 samples came from the United States, Italy and Spain. PBMCs, B-cell-depleted T cells, or T cells provided the cDNA or gDNA that made up the material.

V was shortened by 6 bases and J by 4 bases, with 13 bases between the two germline ends. The CDR3 is made up of 14 amino acids. Germline V gives CDR1 MDHEN, CDR2 SYDVKM. In the source study's methods: Estimates of nucleated cell counts were drawn from the amplification of reference gene primers. Assay: immunoSEQ multiplex PCR; the TCRdb copy retains only in-frame clones and omits some. From that table come the V and J calls and clone size; the DNA was used to work out D and trimming. The sample lists fewer than 200,000 clones, around 85% occurring once. This sequence joins TRBV28 and TRBJ1-5; weak D call: TRBD1 (5 bases). The TCR originated in a human donor with acute or convalescent COVID-19. The donor label of this sample is uncertain. Sequencing was performed on peripheral blood. The CDR3: CASSSRGSNQPQHF. The CDR3 nucleotides are TGTGCCAGCAGCTCCCGGGGGAGTAATCAGCCCCAGCATTTT. Looking up the rest from reference TRBV28 and TRBJ1-5 gives the full variable domain: DVKVTQSSRYLVKRTGEKVFLECVQDMDHENMFWYRQDPGLGLRLIYFSYDVKMKEKGDIPEGYSVSREKKERFSLILESASTNQTSMYLCASSSRGSNQPQHFGDGTRLSIL.